Listed below are T cell receptor beta chains from one sample, sequenced in a study of blood T cell repertoires in COVID-19. The protocol was immunoSEQ multiplex PCR, while the TCRdb copy is restricted to in-frame clones and leaves out a portion. The sample has tens of thousands of clones, roughly 80% seen once. The sample comprised peripheral blood. The receptors originated from a man in his 70s with acute or convalescent COVID-19. Each CDR3 is given with its conserved first and last residue. D genes are given only for firm matches. Not all rows give a size; the values are once, few, many and, for expanded clones, a class.

>TRBJ1-2|-|TRBV16|TRBD1
TGTGCCAGCAGCCAATTCGCCAGGGACAGCTATGGCTACACCTTC
CASSQFARDSYGYTF
>TRBJ1-5|few|TRBV6-6|-
TGTGCCAGCAGCCCCCGTCGCGCTTATAGCAATCAGCCCCAGCATTTT
CASSPRRAYSNQPQHF
>TRBJ2-4|-|TRBV3-1/TRBV3-2|TRBD1
TGTGCCAGCAGCCAAGTTGGACAGGGAAACATTCAGTACTTC
CASSQVGQGNIQYF
>TRBJ1-4|-|TRBV20-1|-
TGCAGTGCTAGTGTGGGACTGAGTGAAAAACTGTTTTTT
CSASVGLSEKLFF
>TRBJ1-1|few|TRBV3-1/TRBV3-2|TRBD1
TGTGCCAGCAGCCAACCCGGGACAGGGGACTTCAACAAGCCGGGGGAAGCTTTCTTT
CASSQPGTGDFNKPGEAFF
>TRBJ1-5|-|TRBV28|-
TGTGCCAGCAGTTTATCTTGGGGGCGAGATAGCAATCAGCCCCAGCATTTT
CASSLSWGRDSNQPQHF
>TRBJ1-5|-|TRBV19|-
TGTGCCAGTAGTATAGGTGACAGAGAATATAGCAATCAGCCCCAGCATTTT
CASSIGDREYSNQPQHF
>TRBJ1-5|-|TRBV28|-
TGTGCCAGCACCAAACAGGCAGGGAAGAGCAATCAGCCCCAGCATTTT
CASTKQAGKSNQPQHF
>TRBJ2-4|-|TRBV4-1|TRBD2
TGCGCCAGCAGCCAAGCCCCTGGGGGGGTGTACAAAAACATTCAGTACTTC
CASSQAPGGVYKNIQYF
>TRBJ2-3|-|TRBV4-3|TRBD2
TGCGCCAGCAGCCTTTCAGGAGGCCTAGCGGGGACTTATACGCAGTATTTT
CASSLSGGLAGTYTQYF